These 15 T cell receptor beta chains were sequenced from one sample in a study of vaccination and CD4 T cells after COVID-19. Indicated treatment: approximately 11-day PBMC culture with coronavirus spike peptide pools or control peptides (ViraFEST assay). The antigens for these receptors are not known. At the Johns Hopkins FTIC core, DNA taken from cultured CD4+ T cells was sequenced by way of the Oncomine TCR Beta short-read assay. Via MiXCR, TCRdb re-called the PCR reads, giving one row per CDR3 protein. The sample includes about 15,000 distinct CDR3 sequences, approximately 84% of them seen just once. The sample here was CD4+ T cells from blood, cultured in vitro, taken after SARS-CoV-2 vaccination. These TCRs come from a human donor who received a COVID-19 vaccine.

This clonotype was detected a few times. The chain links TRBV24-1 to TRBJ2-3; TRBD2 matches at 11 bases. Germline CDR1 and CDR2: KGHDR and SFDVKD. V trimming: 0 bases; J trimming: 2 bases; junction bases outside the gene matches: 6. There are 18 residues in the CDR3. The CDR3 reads CATSDLPTSGGYTDTQYF. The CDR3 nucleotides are TGTGCCACCAGTGATTTGCCTACTAGCGGGGGATACACAGATACGCAGTATTTT.

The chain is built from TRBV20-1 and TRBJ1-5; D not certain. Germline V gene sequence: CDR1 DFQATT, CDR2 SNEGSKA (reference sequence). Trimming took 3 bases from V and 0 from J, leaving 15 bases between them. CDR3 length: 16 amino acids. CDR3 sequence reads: CSARELSADSNQPQHF. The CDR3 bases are TGCAGTGCTAGGGAACTAAGTGCCGATAGCAATCAGCCCCAGCATTTT.

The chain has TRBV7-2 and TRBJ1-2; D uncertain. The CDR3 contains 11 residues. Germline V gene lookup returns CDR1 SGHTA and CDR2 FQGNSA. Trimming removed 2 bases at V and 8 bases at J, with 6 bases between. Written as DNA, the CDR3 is TGTGCCAGCAGCTTAAAGATCGGCTACACCTTC. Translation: CASSLKIGYTF. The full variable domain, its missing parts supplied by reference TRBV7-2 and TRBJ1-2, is GAGVSQSPSNKVTEKGKDVELRCDPISGHTALYWYRQSLGQGLEFLIYFQGNSAPDKSGLPSDRFSAERTGGSVSTLTIQRTQQEDSAVYLCASSLKIGYTFGSGTRLTVV.

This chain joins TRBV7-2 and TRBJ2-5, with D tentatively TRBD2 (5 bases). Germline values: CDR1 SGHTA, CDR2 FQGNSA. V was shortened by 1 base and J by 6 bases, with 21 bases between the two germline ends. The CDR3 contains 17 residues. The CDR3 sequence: CASSLGLLRAKGKTQYF. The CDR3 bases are TGTGCCAGCAGCTTAGGACTCTTGCGGGCGAAAGGAAAGACCCAGTACTTC.

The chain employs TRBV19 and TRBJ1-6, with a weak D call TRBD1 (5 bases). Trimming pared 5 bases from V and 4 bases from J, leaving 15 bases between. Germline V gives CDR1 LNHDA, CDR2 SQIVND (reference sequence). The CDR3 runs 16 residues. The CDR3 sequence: CASSRDGRGYNSPLHF. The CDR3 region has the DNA TGTGCCAGTAGTCGCGATGGGCGGGGGTATAATTCACCCCTCCACTTT.

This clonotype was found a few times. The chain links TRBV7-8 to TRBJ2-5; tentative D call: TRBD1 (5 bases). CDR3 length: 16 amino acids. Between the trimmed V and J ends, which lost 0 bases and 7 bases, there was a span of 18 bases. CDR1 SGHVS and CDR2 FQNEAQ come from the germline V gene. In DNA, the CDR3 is TGTGCCAGCAGCTTAGCGGGTGGGGCGAAACGTCTGACCCAGTACTTC. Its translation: CASSLAGGAKRLTQYF.

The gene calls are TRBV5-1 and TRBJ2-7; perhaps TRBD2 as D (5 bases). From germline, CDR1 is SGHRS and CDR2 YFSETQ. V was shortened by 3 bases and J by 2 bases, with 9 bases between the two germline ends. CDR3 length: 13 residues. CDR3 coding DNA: TGCGCCAGCAGCTACGGACTCCCCTACGAGCAGTACTTC. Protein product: CASSYGLPYEQYF.

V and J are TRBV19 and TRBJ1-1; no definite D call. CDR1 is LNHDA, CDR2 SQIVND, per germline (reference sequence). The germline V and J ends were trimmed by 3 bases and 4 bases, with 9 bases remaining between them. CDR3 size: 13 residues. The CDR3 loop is CASSMREGTEAFF. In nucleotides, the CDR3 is TGTGCCAGTAGTATGAGGGAGGGCACTGAAGCTTTCTTT.

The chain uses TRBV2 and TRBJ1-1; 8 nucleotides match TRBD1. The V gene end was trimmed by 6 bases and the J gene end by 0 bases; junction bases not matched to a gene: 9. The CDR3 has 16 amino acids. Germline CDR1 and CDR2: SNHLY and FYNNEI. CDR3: CASSTPTGALNTEAFF. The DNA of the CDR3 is TGTGCCAGCAGCACACCGACAGGGGCCTTGAACACTGAAGCTTTCTTT.

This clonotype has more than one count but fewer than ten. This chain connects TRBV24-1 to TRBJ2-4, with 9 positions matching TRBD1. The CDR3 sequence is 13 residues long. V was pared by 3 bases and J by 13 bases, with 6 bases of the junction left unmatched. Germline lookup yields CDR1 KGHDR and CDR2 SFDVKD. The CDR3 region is CATSDHRGREQYF. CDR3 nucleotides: TGTGCCACCAGTGATCACAGGGGGCGAGAGCAGTACTTC.

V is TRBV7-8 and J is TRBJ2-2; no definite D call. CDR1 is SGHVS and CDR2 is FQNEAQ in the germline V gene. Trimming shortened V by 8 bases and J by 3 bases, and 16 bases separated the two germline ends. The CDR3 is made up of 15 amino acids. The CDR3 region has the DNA TGTGCCAGCGGGGTGGGTGGGCCGTACACCGGGGAGCTGTTTTTT. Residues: CASGVGGPYTGELFF.

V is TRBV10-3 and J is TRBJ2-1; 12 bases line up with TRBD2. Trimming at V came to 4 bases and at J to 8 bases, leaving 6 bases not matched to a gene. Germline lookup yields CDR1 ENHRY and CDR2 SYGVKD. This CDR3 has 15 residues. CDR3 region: CAISGASGGGDEQFF. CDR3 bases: TGTGCCATCAGTGGCGCTAGCGGGGGGGGCGATGAGCAGTTCTTC.

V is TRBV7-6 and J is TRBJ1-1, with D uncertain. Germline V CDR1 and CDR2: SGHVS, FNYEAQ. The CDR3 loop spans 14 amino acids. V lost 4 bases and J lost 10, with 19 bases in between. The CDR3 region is CASSSHRVRKGAFF. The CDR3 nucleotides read TGTGCCAGCAGCTCCCATCGTGTCCGCAAGGGAGCTTTCTTT.

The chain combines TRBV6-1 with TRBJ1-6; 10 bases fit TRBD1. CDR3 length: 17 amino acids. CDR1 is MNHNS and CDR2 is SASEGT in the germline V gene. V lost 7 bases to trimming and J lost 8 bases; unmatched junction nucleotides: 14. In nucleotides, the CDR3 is TGTGCCAGCAACCGAAAGACAGGGGGCGCAGGGGATTCACCCCTCCACTTT. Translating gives CASNRKTGGAGDSPLHF.

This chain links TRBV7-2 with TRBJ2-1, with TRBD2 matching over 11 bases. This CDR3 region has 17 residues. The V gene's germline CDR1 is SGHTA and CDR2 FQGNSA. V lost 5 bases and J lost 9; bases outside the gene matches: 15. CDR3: CASSTKTTGTSGSEQFF. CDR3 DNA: TGTGCCAGCAGCACTAAAACAACCGGGACTAGCGGCAGTGAGCAGTTCTTC.